The next 2 T cell receptor beta chains were all read from a single sample in a study of T-cell reconstitution after alpha-beta-depleted transplantation in children (dated by TCRdb to about 2016). The library was produced with PCR. Reads for this sample came from an Illumina HiSeq 2500. To normalize quantification of the TCRbeta repertoire, the TCR libraries were built with molecular barcoding that relied on unique molecular identifiers. The public reads were run again by TCRdb, first through fastp at Q25 and then through MiXCR, and only productive beta chains were kept. Rows are combined by CDR3 protein, so each entry shows the most common genes and DNA. This sample gives over 400,000 distinct CDR3 sequences in total; about 40% of them show up just once. The leading ten clones occupy under 35% of the sample. The treatment or condition label for this specimen denotes: allogeneic hematopoietic cell transplantation with graft depleted of TCRalphabeta T cells and CD19 B cells.

The sequenced sample was PBMCs, obtained before TCRalphabeta/CD19-depleted stem cell transplant. Receptor source: a girl aged 2 to 10 with aplastic anemia, due to receive a stem cell transplant.

This chain uses TRBV28 with TRBJ2-1; TRBD1 matches at 10 bases. The V and J ends lost 6 bases and 15 bases, in that order; junction bases with no gene match: 8. Germline CDR1 and CDR2: MDHEN and SYDVKM. The CDR3 has 12 amino acids. CDR3 amino acids: CASSRDRGRVFF. CDR3 nucleotide sequence: TGTGCCAGCAGCCGGGACAGGGGACGGGTGTTCTTC. The variable domain in full, with the rest retrieved from reference TRBV28 and TRBJ2-1, is DVKVTQSSRYLVKRTGEKVFLECVQDMDHENMFWYRQDPGLGLRLIYFSYDVKMKEKGDIPEGYSVSREKKERFSLILESASTNQTSMYLCASSRDRGRVFFGPGTRLTVL.

The V gene is TRBV3-1, the J gene TRBJ1-1; weak D call: TRBD1 (5 bases). Trimming stripped 4 bases from V and 4 bases from J, with 19 bases between. The CDR3 runs 16 residues. CDR1 LGHDT and CDR2 YNNKEL come from the germline V gene (reference sequence). CDR3 coding DNA: TGTGCCAGCAGCCTGTGGGGGGGGAATCGTGGCACTGAAGCTTTCTTT. Translation gives CASSLWGGNRGTEAFF.